This section outlines one T cell receptor beta chain sequence together with its context. Its recognized antigen is unknown. Per-base quality was not reported, and no clone a single base away is much larger than it. TCRbeta CDR3 regions were amplified from genomic DNA using the immunoSEQ Assay, a bias-controlled multiplex PCR. As for how the authors treated the data: The number of nucleated cells in each sample was estimated by amplification of reference gene primers within the assay. To quantify the absolute abundance of each unique TCRbeta CDR3 rearrangement, sequence reads were collapsed and filtered. For each sample, productive Simpson clonality was calculated as the square root of Simpson's diversity index across productive rearrangements. TCRdb retrieved this table from immuneACCESS and kept in-frame rearrangements only. Not all clones are present; in checked studies, unresolved V genes account for under half, and no reason is known for the remainder. The DNA gave D and trimming, while V, J and clone size come from that table. The sample table contains 40,000 to 50,000 clones; only one count was recorded for about 86% of them. Of the sample, about 3.2% falls within the top ten clones.

The collaborating institutions used their own protocols to collect whole blood in K2EDTA tubes. For TCRbeta analysis, collaborator samples were shipped as frozen whole blood, as isolated PBMCs, or as DNA extracted from either sample type. This record belongs to a study of blood T cell repertoires in COVID-19 (TCRdb year 2020). Study-wide context: Collaborator samples came from the United States, Italy and Spain and covered acute and convalescent phases of COVID-19. The material from the prospective study consisted of cDNA or gDNA derived from T cells, B-cell-depleted T cells, or PBMCs. The dataset comprised deeply sampled blood TCRbeta repertoires from subjects exposed to, actively infected with, or recovered from COVID-19. A freely available public database, intended as a resource for researchers studying the immune response to SARS-CoV-2, is where the repertoires were released. The samples were drawn from two sources: the first 160 participants of the ongoing ImmuneRACE study, and 1,254 subjects contributed by 6 global collaborators. Sample metadata almost always included a de-identified subject ID, COVID-19 status, age in years and sex. Where available, HLA class I and class II types were taken from metadata supplied by the sample provider and were not determined by assay-based typing.

What the study reported, not specific to this receptor: Clinical and demographic metadata were provided uncurated, with the amount varying by source and participant.

This receptor was identified in an elderly woman with acute or convalescent COVID-19. The sequenced sample consisted of peripheral blood.

The nucleotide sequence reads as follows: TGTGCCAGCAGCACTCCCGACAGGGGCGGGAATGGCTACACCTTC. Its coded protein is CASSTPDRGGNGYTF. Recombination linked TRBV7-8 to TRBJ1-2, and 8 junction bases match TRBD1. From its cysteine to its phenylalanine, the CDR3 spans 15 amino acids. Solely the CDR3 DNA is kept, with 45 bases framed from the first base. The germline V end is reduced by 5 bases and the J end by 6 bases; junction bases left unmatched: 11. Reading the germline V gene gives CDR1 SGHVS and CDR2 FQNEAQ.